The rows below give T cell receptor beta chains drawn from one sample of a study of glioma-infiltrating T cells after dendritic cell vaccination. Sequencing used immunoSEQ multiplex PCR; TCRdb keeps in-frame clones, though not all of them. The table records 90,000 or so clones, 85% of them present only once. Specimen: blood, collected before dendritic cell vaccination. All receptors come from a human donor with glioblastoma. Each CDR3 is given with its conserved first and last residue. A D gene is named only where the DNA matches it firmly. Only some rows state a clone size, as once, few, many or a class for expanded clones.

>TRBJ2-7|TRBV27|few|-
CASRRGLSYIYEQYF
TGTGCCAGCAGAAGAGGGCTTAGTTACATTTACGAGCAGTACTTC
>TRBJ2-7|TRBV5-4|-|TRBD1
CASSSDRVLEQYF
TGTGCCAGCAGCTCGGACAGGGTTTTAGAGCAGTACTTC
>TRBJ1-1|TRBV10-3|-|TRBD1
CAISRQGAGDTEAFF
TGTGCCATCAGCAGACAGGGGGCCGGGGACACTGAAGCTTTCTTT
>TRBJ1-2|TRBV5-1|-|-
CASSPETGIYGYTF
TGCGCCAGCAGCCCGGAGACGGGAATCTATGGCTACACCTTC
>TRBJ2-7|TRBV20-1|-|-
CSAADNEQYF
TGCAGTGCTGCCGACAACGAGCAGTACTTC
>TRBJ1-2|TRBV7-9|-|-
CASSLGGGGNYGYTF
TGTGCCAGCAGCTTAGGAGGGGGTGGGAACTATGGCTACACCTTC
>TRBJ2-2|TRBV10-1|-|TRBD1
CASSGQGRTGELFF
TGCGCCAGCAGTGGACAGGGACGCACCGGGGAGCTGTTTTTT
>TRBJ1-6|TRBV27|-|-
CASSSNLLSYSPLHF
TGTGCCAGCAGTTCGAATCTCCTTAGTTATTCACCCCTCCACTTT
>TRBJ2-7|TRBV6-5|-|TRBD1
CASRITGGSSYEQYF
TGTGCCAGCAGAATAACAGGGGGGTCATCCTACGAGCAGTACTTC
>TRBJ1-4|TRBV5-6|few|TRBD1
CASSLSSGGTEKLFF
TGTGCCAGCAGCTTGTCGTCAGGGGGTACTGAAAAACTGTTTTTT
>TRBJ2-4|TRBV5-1|-|-
CASSPDKSDIQYF
TGCGCCAGCAGCCCCGACAAGTCGGACATTCAGTACTTC
>TRBJ2-5|TRBV10-1|-|-
CASSGGPNPPETQYF
TGCGCCAGCAGTGGCGGCCCAAACCCTCCGGAGACCCAGTACTTC
>TRBJ2-7|TRBV11-2|-|-
CASSLGPQVAYEQYF
TGTGCCAGCAGCTTAGGTCCCCAGGTAGCCTACGAGCAGTACTTC
>TRBJ1-1|TRBV6-5|-|-
CASSYSAGRAFF
TGTGCCAGCAGTTACTCGGCGGGTCGTGCTTTCTTT
>TRBJ2-1|TRBV6-5|once|TRBD1
CASSYAGQVSGQFF
TGTGCCAGCAGTTACGCGGGACAGGTCTCTGGGCAGTTCTTC
>TRBJ2-7|TRBV30|-|TRBD1
CAWSDGQGYEQYF
TGTGCCTGGAGTGACGGACAGGGCTACGAGCAGTACTTC
>TRBJ1-5|TRBV19|few|TRBD1
CASTADRGRYQPQHF
TGTGCCAGTACTGCCGACAGGGGGCGATATCAGCCCCAGCATTTT
>TRBJ2-2|TRBV10-3|-|-
CAISGGGLTGELFF
TGTGCCATCAGTGGGGGCGGTCTCACCGGGGAGCTGTTTTTT
>TRBJ1-2|TRBV7-8|-|-
CASSSNQGYGYTF
TGTGCCAGCAGCTCCAACCAGGGATATGGCTACACCTTC
>TRBJ1-2|TRBV30|-|TRBD1
CAARDRGSAGYTF
TGTGCCGCCAGGGACAGGGGGTCGGCTGGCTACACCTTC
>TRBJ2-1|TRBV4-1|-|TRBD2
CASSQETSGGRQFF
TGCGCCAGCAGCCAAGAGACTAGCGGGGGGCGGCAGTTCTTC
>TRBJ2-2|TRBV10-3|-|-
CAISEWGGVNTGELFF
TGTGCCATCAGTGAGTGGGGGGGCGTCAACACCGGGGAGCTGTTTTTT
>TRBJ2-1|TRBV5-5|few|-
CASSLEGADNEQFF
TGTGCCAGCAGCTTGGAAGGGGCGGACAATGAGCAGTTCTTC
>TRBJ2-2|TRBV11-3|-|-
CASSLTGAGELFF
TGTGCCAGCAGCTTGACGGGGGCCGGGGAGCTGTTTTTT
>TRBJ2-2|TRBV11-3|-|TRBD2
CASSHDSGRFAGELFF
TGTGCCAGCAGCCACGATAGCGGGAGGTTCGCCGGGGAGCTGTTTTTT
>TRBJ1-2|TRBV25-1|-|-
CASSLGDIPNYGYTF
TGTGCCAGCAGTTTGGGGGACATTCCTAACTATGGCTACACCTTC
>TRBJ1-3|TRBV6-5|-|-
CASRGHPGNTIYF
TGTGCCAGCAGAGGACATCCTGGAAACACCATATATTTT
>TRBJ2-7|TRBV7-9|-|TRBD2
CASSSPSLAGDVSYEQYF
TGTGCCAGCAGCTCGCCCTCCCTAGCGGGGGATGTATCCTACGAGCAGTACTTC
>TRBJ2-1|TRBV10-3|-|TRBD2
CAITRLAGDNEQFF
TGTGCCATCACCCGACTAGCGGGGGACAATGAGCAGTTCTTC
>TRBJ2-3|TRBV29-1|once|TRBD1
CSAGQGYHTQYF
TGCAGCGCGGGACAGGGGTATCATACGCAGTATTTT
>TRBJ2-5|TRBV19|-|TRBD1
CASSIQGATETQYF
TGTGCCAGTAGTATTCAGGGGGCAACAGAGACCCAGTACTTC
>TRBJ2-2|TRBV9|-|-
CASSVGSGAAGMTGELFF
TGTGCCAGCAGCGTAGGGTCCGGGGCCGCGGGGATGACCGGGGAGCTGTTTTTT
>TRBJ1-4|TRBV15|-|-
CATSREGETNEKLFF
TGTGCCACCAGCAGAGAGGGAGAGACTAATGAAAAACTGTTTTTT
>TRBJ2-3|TRBV27|-|-
CASSLSPTTDTQYF
TGTGCCAGCAGTTTATCGCCTACCACAGATACGCAGTATTTT
>TRBJ2-7|TRBV15|-|TRBD2
CATSRVSGGHYEQYF
TGTGCCACCAGCAGAGTGAGCGGGGGCCATTACGAGCAGTACTTC
>TRBJ1-2|TRBV5-8|-|TRBD1
CASSQQGARGYTF
TGTGCCAGCAGTCAACAGGGGGCAAGGGGCTACACCTTC
>TRBJ2-2|TRBV7-2|-|-
CASSSGAWGGELFF
TGTGCCAGCAGCTCGGGAGCGTGGGGCGGGGAGCTGTTTTTT
>TRBJ1-5|TRBV7-2|-|-
CASSFIQDQPQHF
TGTGCCAGCAGCTTTATTCAGGATCAGCCCCAGCATTTT
>TRBJ2-1|TRBV6-1|once|TRBD2
CASRREASNNEQFF
TGTGCCAGCAGACGGGAGGCCTCTAACAATGAGCAGTTCTTC
>TRBJ2-1|TRBV5-1|-|TRBD2
CASSGGLAGSDEQFF
TGCGCCAGCAGCGGGGGACTAGCGGGGAGCGATGAGCAGTTCTTC
>TRBJ2-7|TRBV4-1|-|-
CASSQVSDSLYEQYF
TGCGCCAGCAGCCAAGTCTCGGACAGTCTCTACGAGCAGTACTTC
>TRBJ2-7|TRBV4-3|-|-
CASSQDPTGTYEQYF
TGCGCCAGCAGCCAAGATCCGACGGGAACCTACGAGCAGTACTTC
>TRBJ2-7|TRBV7-7|-|-
CASSVNRVGEQYF
TGTGCTAGCAGCGTCAACAGGGTTGGGGAGCAGTACTTC
>TRBJ1-5|TRBV4-1|once|-
CASSVRQAQPQHF
TGCGCCAGCAGCGTCCGTCAGGCTCAGCCCCAGCATTTT
>TRBJ2-1|TRBV7-3|few|TRBD2
CASSLGLASNEQFF
TGTGCCAGCAGCTTAGGACTAGCGTCGAATGAGCAGTTCTTC
>TRBJ2-7|TRBV6-5|-|-
CASSYRQQGYEQYF
TGTGCCAGCAGTTACAGGCAACAGGGCTACGAGCAGTACTTC
>TRBJ1-3|TRBV6-5|once|-
CASSYPGPGNTIYF
TGTGCCAGCAGTTATCCAGGGCCCGGAAACACCATATATTTT
>TRBJ2-7|TRBV7-6|-|TRBD2
CASSLREDSYEQYF
TGTGCCAGCAGCCTCCGGGAGGACTCCTACGAGCAGTACTTC
>TRBJ1-1|TRBV5-6|-|-
CASSPLKRDTEAFF
TGTGCCAGCAGCCCGTTGAAACGGGACACTGAAGCTTTCTTT
>TRBJ1-4|TRBV28|few|-
CASSFPRADEKLFF
TGTGCCAGCAGTTTTCCCAGGGCCGATGAAAAACTGTTTTTT
>TRBJ2-1|TRBV5-1|-|-
CASSLDGGSYNEQFF
TGCGCCAGCAGCTTGGACGGGGGCTCCTACAATGAGCAGTTCTTC
>TRBJ1-3|TRBV19|few|TRBD1
CASSSRQGTGNTIYF
TGTGCCAGTAGTTCACGACAGGGTACTGGAAACACCATATATTTT
>TRBJ2-1|TRBV9|-|-
CASSTPGTYNEQFF
TGTGCCAGCAGCACCCCCGGGACCTACAATGAGCAGTTCTTC
>TRBJ1-5|TRBV5-6|-|TRBD1
CASSWGTGANQPQHF
TGTGCCAGCAGCTGGGGGACAGGGGCCAATCAGCCCCAGCATTTT
>TRBJ2-5|TRBV2|-|-
CASRYNQETQYF
TGTGCCAGCAGGTACAACCAAGAGACCCAGTACTTC
>TRBJ2-7|TRBV6-6|-|-
CASSYSWEPSYEQYF
TGTGCCAGCAGTTACTCGTGGGAGCCGTCCTACGAGCAGTACTTC
>TRBJ1-2|TRBV5-1|-|TRBD1
CASSLTGEDYGYTF
TGCGCCAGCAGCTTAACAGGGGAGGACTATGGCTACACCTTC
>TRBJ1-3|TRBV9|-|TRBD1
CASSRGPGNTIYF
TGTGCCAGCAGCAGGGGGCCTGGAAACACCATATATTTT
>TRBJ1-1|TRBV6-1|-|TRBD1
CASSDRGRRMNTEAFF
TGTGCCAGCAGTGACAGGGGGAGACGAATGAACACTGAAGCTTTCTTT
>TRBJ2-7|TRBV10-3|-|-
CAISEPLARTRDEQYF
TGTGCCATCAGTGAACCACTAGCCCGAACTCGGGACGAGCAGTACTTC